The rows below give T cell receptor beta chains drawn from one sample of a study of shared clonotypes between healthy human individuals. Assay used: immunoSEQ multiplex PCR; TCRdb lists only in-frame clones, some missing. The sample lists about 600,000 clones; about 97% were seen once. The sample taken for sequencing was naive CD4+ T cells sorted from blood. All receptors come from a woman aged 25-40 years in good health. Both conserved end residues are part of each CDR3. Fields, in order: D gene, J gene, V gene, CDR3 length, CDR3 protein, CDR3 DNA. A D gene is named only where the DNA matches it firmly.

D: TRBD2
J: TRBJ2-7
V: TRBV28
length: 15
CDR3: CASEQWGLGIYEQYF
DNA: TGTGCCAGCGAGCAGTGGGGACTAGGGATATACGAGCAGTACTTC

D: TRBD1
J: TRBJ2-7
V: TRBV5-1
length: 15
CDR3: CASRKTGTGDYEQYF
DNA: TGCGCCAGCAGGAAAACCGGGACAGGGGACTACGAGCAGTACTTC

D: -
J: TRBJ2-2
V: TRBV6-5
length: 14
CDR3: CASSYGRDTGELFF
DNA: TGTGCCAGCAGTTACGGACGGGACACCGGGGAGCTGTTTTTT

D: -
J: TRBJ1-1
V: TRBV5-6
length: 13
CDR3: CASSFGIDTEAFF
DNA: TGTGCCAGCAGCTTTGGGATAGACACTGAAGCTTTCTTT

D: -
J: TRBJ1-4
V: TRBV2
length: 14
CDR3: CASRFGQLGDKLFF
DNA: TGTGCCAGCAGATTCGGACAGCTTGGCGACAAACTGTTTTTT

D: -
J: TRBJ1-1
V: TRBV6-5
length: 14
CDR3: CASSYSNRDAEAFF
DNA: TGTGCCAGCAGTTACTCGAACAGGGACGCTGAAGCTTTCTTT

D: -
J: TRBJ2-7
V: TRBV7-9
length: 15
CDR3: CASSSQPGPSYEQYF
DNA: TGTGCCAGCAGCAGTCAGCCGGGCCCTTCCTACGAGCAGTACTTC

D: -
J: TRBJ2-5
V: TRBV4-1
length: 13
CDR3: CASSQQLQETQYF
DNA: TGCGCCAGCAGCCAACAGCTCCAAGAGACCCAGTACTTC

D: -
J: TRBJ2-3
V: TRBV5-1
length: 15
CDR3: CASSLSQGSPDTQYF
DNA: TGCGCCAGCAGCTTGTCCCAGGGAAGCCCAGATACGCAGTATTTT

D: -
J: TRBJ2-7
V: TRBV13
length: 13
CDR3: CASSLKFLGEQYF
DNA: TGTGCCAGCAGCTTAAAGTTTCTTGGCGAGCAGTACTTC